This T cell receptor beta chain emerged from a study of OX40 agonist ivuxolimab in advanced cancers. Study-wide findings and caveats: Patients with a partial response at 0.1-3.0 mg/kg had among the lowest clonal expansion. Expanded clones belonging to CD8+ T cells outnumbered, on average, those of CD4+.

Concerning this clone itself: The antigen remains unidentified.

Assay: immunoSEQ multiplex PCR; the TCRdb copy retains only in-frame clones and omits some. The data show around 100,000 clones, under 95% seen once. This sample comprised CD4+ or CD8+ T cells sorted from blood, obtained in a trial of the OX40 agonist ivuxolimab. The clonotype was recovered from an adult with an advanced solid tumor such as melanoma, head and neck, liver or kidney cancer.

The CDR3 loop reads CASSTGTAAYEQYF. In DNA form, the CDR3 reads TGCGCCAGCAGCACCGGGACAGCGGCCTACGAGCAGTACTTC. The gene calls are TRBV5-1 and TRBJ2-7, with TRBD1 matching over 7 bases. The CDR3 totals 14 residues. The J segment lost 2 bases and the V segment lost 4 bases, leaving 6 bases of the junction unmatched. Germline V gene sequence: CDR1 SGHRS, CDR2 YFSETQ.